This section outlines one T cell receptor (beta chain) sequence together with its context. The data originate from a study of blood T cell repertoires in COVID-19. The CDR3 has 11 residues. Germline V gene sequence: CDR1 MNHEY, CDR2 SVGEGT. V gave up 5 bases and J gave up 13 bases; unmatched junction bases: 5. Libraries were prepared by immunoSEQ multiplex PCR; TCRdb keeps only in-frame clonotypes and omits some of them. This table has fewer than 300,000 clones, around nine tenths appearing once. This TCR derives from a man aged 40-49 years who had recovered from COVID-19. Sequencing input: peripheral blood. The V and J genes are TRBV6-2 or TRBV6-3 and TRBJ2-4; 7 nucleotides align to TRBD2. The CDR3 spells CASSLGGIQYF. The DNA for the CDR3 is TGTGCCAGCAGTCTCGGGGGGATACAGTACTTC.